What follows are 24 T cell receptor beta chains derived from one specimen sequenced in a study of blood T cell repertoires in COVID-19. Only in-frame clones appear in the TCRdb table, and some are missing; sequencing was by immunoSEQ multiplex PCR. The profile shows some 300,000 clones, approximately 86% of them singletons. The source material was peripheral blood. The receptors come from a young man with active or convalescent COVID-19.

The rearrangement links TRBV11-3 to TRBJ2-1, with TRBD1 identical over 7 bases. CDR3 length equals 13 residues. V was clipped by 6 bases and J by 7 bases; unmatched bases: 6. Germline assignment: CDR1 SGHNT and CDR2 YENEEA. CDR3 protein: CASSHDRVNEQFF. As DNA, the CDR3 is TGTGCCAGCAGTCACGACAGGGTAAATGAGCAGTTCTTC.

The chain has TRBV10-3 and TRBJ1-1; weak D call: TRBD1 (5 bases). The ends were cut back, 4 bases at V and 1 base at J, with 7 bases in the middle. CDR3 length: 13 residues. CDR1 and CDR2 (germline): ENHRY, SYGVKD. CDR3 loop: CAISVGGNTEAFF. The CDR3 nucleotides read TGTGCCATCAGTGTCGGGGGGAACACTGAAGCTTTCTTT.

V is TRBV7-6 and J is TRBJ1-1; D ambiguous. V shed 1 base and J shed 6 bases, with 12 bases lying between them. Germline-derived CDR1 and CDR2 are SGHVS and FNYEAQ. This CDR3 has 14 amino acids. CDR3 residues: CASSLEQVGSEAFF. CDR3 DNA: TGTGCCAGCAGCTTAGAGCAGGTTGGGTCTGAAGCTTTCTTT.

Written as DNA, the CDR3 is TGCGCCAGCAGCCACCGACAGGGGAAGGTCCACGTGGAAGCTTTCTTT. This translates into CASSHRQGKVHVEAFF. The V call is TRBV4-1, the J call TRBJ1-1; TRBD1 aligns across 8 bases. CDR1 and CDR2 (germline): MGHRA, YSYEKL. V lost 3 bases and J lost 8; bases outside the gene matches: 14. The CDR3 length is 16 residues.

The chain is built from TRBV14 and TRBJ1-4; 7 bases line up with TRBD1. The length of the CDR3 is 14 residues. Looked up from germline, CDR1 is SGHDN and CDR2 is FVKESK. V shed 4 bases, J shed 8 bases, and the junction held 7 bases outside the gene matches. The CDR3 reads CASSPGQVPEKLFF. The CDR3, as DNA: TGTGCCAGCAGCCCTGGACAGGTTCCAGAAAAACTGTTTTTT.

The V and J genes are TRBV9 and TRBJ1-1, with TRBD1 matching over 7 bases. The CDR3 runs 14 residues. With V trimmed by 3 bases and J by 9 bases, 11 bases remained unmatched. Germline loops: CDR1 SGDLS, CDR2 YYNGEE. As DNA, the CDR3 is TGTGCCAGCAGCGCGACGACAGGGTTGGGTCAAGCTTTCTTT. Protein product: CASSATTGLGQAFF. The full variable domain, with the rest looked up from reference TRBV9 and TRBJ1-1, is DSGVTQTPKHLITATGQRVTLRCSPRSGDLSVYWYQQSLDQGLQFLIQYYNGEERAKGNILERFSAQQFPDLHSELNLSSLELGDSALYFCASSATTGLGQAFFGQGTRLTVV.

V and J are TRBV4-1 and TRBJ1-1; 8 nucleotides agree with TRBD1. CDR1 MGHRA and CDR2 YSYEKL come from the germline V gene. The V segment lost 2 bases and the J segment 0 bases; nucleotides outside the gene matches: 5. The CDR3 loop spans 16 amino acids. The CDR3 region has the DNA TGCGCCAGCAGCCAATCGGGACAGGCCATGAACACTGAAGCTTTCTTT. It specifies CASSQSGQAMNTEAFF.

CDR3 sequence (DNA): TGTGCCAGCAGGTCTGGGACAGGGGGCGGGCAGCCCCAGCATTTT. This codes for CASRSGTGGGQPQHF. The chain joins TRBV27 to TRBJ1-5, with 12 bases lining up with TRBD1. Germline loops: CDR1 MNHEY, CDR2 SMNVEV (reference sequence). This CDR3 is built from 15 residues. V dropped 6 bases and J dropped 7; count of bases not matched to a gene: 7.

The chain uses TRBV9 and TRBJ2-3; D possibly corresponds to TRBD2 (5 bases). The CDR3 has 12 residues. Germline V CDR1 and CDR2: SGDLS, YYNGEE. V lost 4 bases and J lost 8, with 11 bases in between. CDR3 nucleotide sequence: TGTGCCAGCAGCCTGAACCGGGGTACGCAGTATTTT. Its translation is CASSLNRGTQYF.

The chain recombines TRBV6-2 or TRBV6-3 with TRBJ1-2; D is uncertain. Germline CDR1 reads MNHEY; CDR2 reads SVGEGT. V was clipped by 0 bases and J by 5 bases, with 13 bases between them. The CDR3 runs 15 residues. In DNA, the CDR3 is TGTGCCAGCAGTTACTCGAAGTCCAGTCATTATGGCTACACCTTC. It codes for CASSYSKSSHYGYTF.

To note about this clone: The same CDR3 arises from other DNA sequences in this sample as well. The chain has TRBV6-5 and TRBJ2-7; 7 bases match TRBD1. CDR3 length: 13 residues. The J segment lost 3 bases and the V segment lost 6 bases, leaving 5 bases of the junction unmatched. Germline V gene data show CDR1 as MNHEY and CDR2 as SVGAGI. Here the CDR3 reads CASSRDRGYEQYF. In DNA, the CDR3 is TGTGCCAGCAGCCGGGACAGAGGCTACGAGCAGTACTTC.

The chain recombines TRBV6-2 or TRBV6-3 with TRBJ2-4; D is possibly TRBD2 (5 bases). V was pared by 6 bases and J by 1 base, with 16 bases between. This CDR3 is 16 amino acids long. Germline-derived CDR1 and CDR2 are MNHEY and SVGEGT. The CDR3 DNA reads TGTGCCAGCAGCAACCCGAGGGAGAATGCCAAAAACATTCAGTACTTC. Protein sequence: CASSNPRENAKNIQYF.

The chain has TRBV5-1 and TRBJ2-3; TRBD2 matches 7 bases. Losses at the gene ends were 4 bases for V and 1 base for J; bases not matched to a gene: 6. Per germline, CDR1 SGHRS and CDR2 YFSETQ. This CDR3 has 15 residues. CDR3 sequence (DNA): TGCGCCAGCAGCCGGGCGGGGGATGGCACAGATACGCAGTATTTT. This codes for CASSRAGDGTDTQYF.

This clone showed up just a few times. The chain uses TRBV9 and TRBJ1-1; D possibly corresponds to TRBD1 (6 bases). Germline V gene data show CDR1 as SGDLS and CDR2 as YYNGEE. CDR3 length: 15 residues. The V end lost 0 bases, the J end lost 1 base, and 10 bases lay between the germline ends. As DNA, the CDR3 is TGTGCCAGCAGCGTAGGCAGGGGTCGGAACACTGAAGCTTTCTTT. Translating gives CASSVGRGRNTEAFF.

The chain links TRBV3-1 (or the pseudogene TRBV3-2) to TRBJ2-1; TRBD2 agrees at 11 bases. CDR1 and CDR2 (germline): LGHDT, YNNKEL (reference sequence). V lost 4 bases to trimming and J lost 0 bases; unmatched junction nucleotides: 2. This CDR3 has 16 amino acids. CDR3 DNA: TGTGCCAGCAGCCTAGCGGGAGGGAGCTCCTACAATGAGCAGTTCTTC. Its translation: CASSLAGGSSYNEQFF.

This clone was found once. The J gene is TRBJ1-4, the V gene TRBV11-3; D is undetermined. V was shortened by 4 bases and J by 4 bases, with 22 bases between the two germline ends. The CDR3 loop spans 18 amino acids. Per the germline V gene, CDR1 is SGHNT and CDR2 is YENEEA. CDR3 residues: CASSCLPPGLSFNEKLFF. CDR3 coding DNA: TGTGCCAGCAGCTGCCTACCTCCGGGTCTCTCCTTTAATGAAAAACTGTTTTTT.

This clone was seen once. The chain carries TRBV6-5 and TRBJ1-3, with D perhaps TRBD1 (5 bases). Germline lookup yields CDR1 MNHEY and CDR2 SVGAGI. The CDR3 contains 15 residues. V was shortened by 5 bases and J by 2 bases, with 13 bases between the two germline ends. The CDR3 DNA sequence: TGTGCCAGCAGTAACCACCGACAGCCTGGAAACACCATATATTTT. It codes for CASSNHRQPGNTIYF.

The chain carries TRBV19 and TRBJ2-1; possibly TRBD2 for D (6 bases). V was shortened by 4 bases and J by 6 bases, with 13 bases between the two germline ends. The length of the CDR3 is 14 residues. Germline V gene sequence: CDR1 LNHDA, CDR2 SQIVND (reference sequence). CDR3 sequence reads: CASSTRGGANEQFF. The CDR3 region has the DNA TGTGCCAGTAGTACCCGTGGCGGGGCCAATGAGCAGTTCTTC.

The CDR3 region has the DNA TGTGCCAGCAGCCGGGACAGCGTTAGCAATCAGCCCCAGCATTTT. It yields the protein CASSRDSVSNQPQHF. The chain employs TRBV7-2 and TRBJ1-5; 7 positions agree with TRBD1. V was pared by 5 bases and J by 0 bases, with 4 bases of the junction left unmatched. The CDR3 totals 15 residues. Germline CDR1 and CDR2: SGHTA and FQGNSA.

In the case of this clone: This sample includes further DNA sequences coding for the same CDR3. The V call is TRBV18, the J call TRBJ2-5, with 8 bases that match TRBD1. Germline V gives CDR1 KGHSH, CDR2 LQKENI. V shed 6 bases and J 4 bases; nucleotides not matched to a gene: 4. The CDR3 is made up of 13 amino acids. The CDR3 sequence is CASSRDRGETQYF. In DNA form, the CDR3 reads TGTGCCAGCTCCCGCGACAGGGGAGAGACCCAGTACTTC.

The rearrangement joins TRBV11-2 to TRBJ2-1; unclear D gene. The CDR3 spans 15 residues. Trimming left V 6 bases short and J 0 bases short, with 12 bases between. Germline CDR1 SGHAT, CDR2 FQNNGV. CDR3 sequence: CASRNSESSYNEQFF. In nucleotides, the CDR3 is TGTGCCAGCAGGAACTCCGAATCCTCCTACAATGAGCAGTTCTTC.

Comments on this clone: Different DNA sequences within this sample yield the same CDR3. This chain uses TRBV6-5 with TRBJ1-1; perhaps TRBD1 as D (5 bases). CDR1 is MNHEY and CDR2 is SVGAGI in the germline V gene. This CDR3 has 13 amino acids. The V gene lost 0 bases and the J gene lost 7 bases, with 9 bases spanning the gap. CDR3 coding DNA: TGTGCCAGCAGTTACTCGGGGGGAGTTGAAGCTTTCTTT. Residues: CASSYSGGVEAFF.

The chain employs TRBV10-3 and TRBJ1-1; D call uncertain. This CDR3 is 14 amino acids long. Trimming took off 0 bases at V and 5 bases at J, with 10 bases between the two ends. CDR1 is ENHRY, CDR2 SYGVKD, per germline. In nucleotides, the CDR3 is TGTGCCATCAGTGAGTCGGATACAGCAACTGAAGCTTTCTTT. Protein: CAISESDTATEAFF.

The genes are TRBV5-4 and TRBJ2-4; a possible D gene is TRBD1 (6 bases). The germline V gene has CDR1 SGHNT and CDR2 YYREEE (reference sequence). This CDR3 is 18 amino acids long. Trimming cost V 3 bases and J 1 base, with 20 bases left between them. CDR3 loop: CASSYRSGAVMAKNIQYF. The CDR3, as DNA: TGTGCCAGCAGCTACAGATCAGGGGCGGTAATGGCCAAAAACATTCAGTACTTC.